The 26 T cell receptor beta chains below were found in one sample sequenced in a study of blood T cells in healthy people across ages. Through a sample-barcoded 5' primer and a J-beta primer mix, a second PCR was run for about 7 to 12 cycles. TCRdb independently ran MiXCR on the 5' RACE reads; one entry per CDR3 protein. The repertoire holds about 1.8 million distinct CDR3 sequences, with around 48% as singletons. Sequenced input: blood. The origin of the receptors is a woman in her 40s in good health.

CDR3 amino acids: CASSYRTGGNGYTF. The CDR3 DNA reads TGTGCCAGCAGTTACAGGACAGGCGGTAATGGCTACACCTTC. The V call is TRBV12-3 or TRBV12-4, the J call TRBJ1-2, with 7 bases that match TRBD1. V lost 4 bases and J lost 6; bases outside the gene matches: 8. This CDR3 region has 14 residues.

This clonotype was counted a few times. The gene calls are TRBV12-3 or TRBV12-4 and TRBJ1-2; TRBD1 might be the D (5 bases). CDR3 size: 12 residues. Trimming removed 6 bases from V and 7 bases from J, with 12 bases in between. The CDR3 loop reads CASRHSGGGYTF. The CDR3 DNA reads as TGTGCCAGCAGACACAGCGGGGGTGGCTACACCTTC.

This clonotype was observed a handful of times. The genes are TRBV12-3 or TRBV12-4 and TRBJ2-5, with 15 bases matching TRBD2. This CDR3 has 18 amino acids. Germline trimming cut 4 bases from V and 2 bases from J; bases unmatched to any gene: 8. CDR3 amino acids: CASSYAGLAGGRQETQYF. The CDR3 DNA follows: TGTGCCAGCAGTTACGCGGGACTAGCGGGGGGCCGGCAAGAGACCCAGTACTTC.

The chain has TRBV20-1 and TRBJ1-4; D remains unclear. Trimming left V 6 bases short and J 11 bases short, with 13 bases between. In germline, CDR1 is DFQATT, CDR2 SNEGSKA (reference sequence). This CDR3 is built from 11 residues. The DNA for the CDR3 is TGCAGTGCGAGCCCAGGCGGGAAACTGTTTTTT. Translating it yields CSASPGGKLFF.

V gene TRBV7-2 combines with J gene TRBJ2-6; 8 bases align to TRBD1. J gave up 4 bases and V 5 bases, and 10 bases lay outside the gene matches. The CDR3 sequence is 17 residues long. Looked up from germline, CDR1 is SGHTA and CDR2 is FQGNSA. The DNA of the CDR3 is TGTGCCAGCAGCCTCCAGGGGGCGAGGATCGGGGCCAACGTCCTGACTTTC. Its protein is CASSLQGARIGANVLTF.

This clonotype was found once. The V and J genes are TRBV6-2 or TRBV6-3 and TRBJ2-7; D gene unclear. V lost 5 bases and J lost 3, with 11 bases in between. CDR1 MNHEY and CDR2 SVGEGT come from the germline V gene. The CDR3 is 13 amino acids. CDR3 sequence: CASSLRNNYEQYF. CDR3 nucleotide sequence: TGTGCCAGCAGTCTCAGAAATAACTACGAGCAGTACTTC.

The V gene is TRBV5-6, the J gene TRBJ2-1, with TRBD1 as a possible D gene (6 bases). Germline CDR1 SGHDT, CDR2 YYEEEE. The CDR3 is 14 amino acids. Between the trimmed V and J ends, which lost 4 bases and 2 bases, there was a span of 10 bases. The CDR3 loop reads CASSTGSTYNEQFF. CDR3 nucleotides: TGTGCCAGCAGCACAGGGTCGACCTACAATGAGCAGTTCTTC.

DNA of the CDR3: TGTGCCAGCATCAGGAATGGACAGAACTACGAGCAGTACTTC. Translation: CASIRNGQNYEQYF. V is TRBV7-2 and J is TRBJ2-7; tentatively, D is TRBD1 (6 bases). Per germline, CDR1 SGHTA and CDR2 FQGNSA. Trimming cost V 7 bases and J 3 bases, with 16 bases left between them. The CDR3 totals 14 residues.

This clonotype appeared a few times. The CDR3 nucleotides are TGTGCCAGCAGTTGGCTAGCGGCCAGCTCCTACGAGCAGTACTTC. Translated: CASSWLAASSYEQYF. The J gene is TRBJ2-7, the V gene TRBV5-5, with 7 bases matching TRBD2. The CDR3 is 15 residues long. The J segment lost 0 bases and the V segment lost 5 bases, leaving 8 bases of the junction unmatched. Germline V gene data show CDR1 as SGHKS and CDR2 as YYEKEE (reference sequence).

This clonotype was recorded at least ten times. This sequence joins TRBV12-3 or TRBV12-4 and TRBJ1-2; 9 nucleotides agree with TRBD1. V dropped 5 bases and J dropped 6; count of bases not matched to a gene: 4. This CDR3 has 13 residues. CDR3 nucleotide sequence: TGTGCCAGCAGTGCCGGGACAGGGAATGGCTACACCTTC. This codes for CASSAGTGNGYTF.

This sequence joins TRBV6-5 and TRBJ2-5; tentatively, D is TRBD1 (6 bases). The germline V gene encodes CDR1 MNHEY and CDR2 SVGAGI. V lost 1 base and J lost 5, with 14 bases in between. The CDR3 has 15 residues. Here the CDR3 reads CASSYFWGLGETQYF. In nucleotides, the CDR3 is TGTGCCAGCAGTTACTTCTGGGGGCTGGGGGAGACCCAGTACTTC.

The chain links TRBV29-1 to TRBJ1-2; TRBD1 agrees at 7 bases. Germline-derived CDR1 and CDR2 are SQVTM and ANQGSEA. The CDR3 runs to 14 residues. CDR3 amino acids: CITLEGQSNYGYTF. For the CDR3, the DNA is TGCATCACCCTTGAGGGACAGTCTAACTATGGCTACACCTTC.

This clonotype was seen a few times. This rearrangement joins TRBV5-1 to TRBJ2-1; 8 bases agree with TRBD2. The CDR3 spans 13 residues. V trimming: 0 bases; J trimming: 15 bases; junction bases outside the gene matches: 8. Germline assignment: CDR1 SGHRS and CDR2 YFSETQ. Here the CDR3 reads CASSLDVGTRRFF. As DNA, the CDR3 is TGCGCCAGCAGCTTGGATGTCGGGACTAGGAGGTTCTTC.

This clonotype was counted only a few times. V gene TRBV7-9 combines with J gene TRBJ2-3; no definite D call. CDR3 length: 15 residues. Germline lookup yields CDR1 SEHNR and CDR2 FQNEAQ (reference sequence). Between the trimmed V and J ends, which lost 4 bases and 0 bases, there was a span of 11 bases. CDR3 sequence: CASSSWADSTDTQYF. DNA for the CDR3: TGTGCCAGCAGCTCATGGGCAGACAGCACAGATACGCAGTATTTT.

The rearrangement links TRBV6-5 to TRBJ2-7, with 9 bases aligning to TRBD1. CDR1 is MNHEY and CDR2 is SVGAGI in the germline V gene. The ends lost 6 bases at V and 1 base at J; junction bases unmatched: 7. This CDR3 has 15 amino acids. As DNA, the CDR3 is TGTGCCAGCAGCATCTTCGGGACAGGGTCCTACGAGCAGTACTTC. Its protein product is CASSIFGTGSYEQYF.

There are a few counts of this clonotype. This chain uses TRBV5-1 with TRBJ2-7, with D tentatively TRBD1 (5 bases). Germline CDR1 and CDR2: SGHRS and YFSETQ. V lost 4 bases, J lost 1 base, and 15 bases lay in between. This CDR3 has 15 amino acids. The CDR3 DNA reads as TGCGCCAGCAGCGCCGCCTTCCAGGGTTCCTACGAGCAGTACTTC. This gives the protein CASSAAFQGSYEQYF.

The chain couples TRBV28 to TRBJ1-2; D not resolved. There are 14 residues in the CDR3. Germline CDR1 and CDR2: MDHEN and SYDVKM. V lost 3 bases and J lost 8, with 16 bases in between. CDR3 amino acids: CASSFGPASPGYTF. The CDR3 DNA reads as TGTGCCAGCAGTTTCGGCCCTGCCTCCCCCGGCTACACCTTC.

The rearrangement uses TRBV5-1 and TRBJ2-5, with D hard to call. Germline-derived CDR1 and CDR2 are SGHRS and YFSETQ. The CDR3 is 14 residues long. Trimming removed 4 bases from V and 7 bases from J, with 17 bases in between. The CDR3 nucleotides read TGCGCCAGCAGCGCGGACGCCTTAATGGGGACCCAGTACTTC. It encodes CASSADALMGTQYF. Full variable domain (rest looked up from reference TRBV5-1 and TRBJ2-5): KAGVTQTPRYLIKTRGQQVTLSCSPISGHRSVSWYQQTPGQGLQFLFEYFSETQRNKGNFPGRFSGRQFSNSRSEMNVSTLELGDSALYLCASSADALMGTQYFGPGTRLLVL.

This clonotype came up a few times. This rearrangement joins TRBV3-1 to TRBJ2-5; D possibly corresponds to TRBD2 (6 bases). V was pared by 5 bases and J by 0 bases, with 19 bases between. Germline lookup yields CDR1 LGHDT and CDR2 YNNKEL (reference sequence). The CDR3 runs 17 residues. CDR3 coding DNA: TGTGCCAGCAGCTACCGACTAGTAGCGCAGTACCAAGAGACCCAGTACTTC. It yields the protein CASSYRLVAQYQETQYF.

The chain carries TRBV4-1 and TRBJ2-7; no clear D gene. With 4 bases removed from V and 6 bases from J, the gap between germline ends came to 13 bases. CDR3 length: 13 residues. Germline V gene data show CDR1 as MGHRA and CDR2 as YSYEKL. The CDR3 sequence: CASSPLRSVEQYF. The DNA of the CDR3 is TGCGCCAGCAGCCCTTTAAGATCGGTCGAGCAGTACTTC.

This chain links TRBV4-2 with TRBJ2-1; D not certain. The CDR3 is 15 amino acids. Germline values: CDR1 LGHNA, CDR2 YNFKEQ. V was pared by 0 bases and J by 4 bases, with 10 bases between. The CDR3 here is CASSQEVQKYNEQFF. Written as DNA, the CDR3 is TGTGCCAGCAGCCAAGAGGTACAGAAATACAATGAGCAGTTCTTC.

A few counts support this clonotype. This chain links TRBV20-1 with TRBJ2-7; the match to TRBD2 covers 7 bases. Germline lookup yields CDR1 DFQATT and CDR2 SNEGSKA (reference sequence). Trimming took 4 bases from V and 2 from J; bases not matched to a gene: 5. The length of the CDR3 is 13 residues. The CDR3 DNA reads as TGCAGTGCTACGGGGACTAAACCCTACGAGCAGTACTTC. Amino acids: CSATGTKPYEQYF.

This rearrangement joins TRBV10-3 to TRBJ2-1; D is unresolved. This CDR3 is 13 amino acids long. Germline values: CDR1 ENHRY, CDR2 SYGVKD. Trimming took 3 bases from V and 5 from J, leaving 8 bases between them. DNA of the CDR3: TGTGCCATCAGTGAACCCAACAACAATGAGCAGTTCTTC. Encoded protein: CAISEPNNNEQFF.

The chain combines TRBV7-2 with TRBJ2-3; 11 bases agree with TRBD2. The CDR3 runs to 17 residues. Per the germline V gene, CDR1 is SGHTA and CDR2 is FQGNSA. V lost 1 base, J lost 1 base, and 4 bases stayed unmatched. CDR3 nucleotides: TGTGCCAGCAGCTTAGTTAGCGGGGGGGGAGGCACAGATACGCAGTATTTT. As protein: CASSLVSGGGGTDTQYF.

A note on this clonotype: A much larger clone lies one base from this, so it may be a read error. The chain recombines TRBV4-3 with TRBJ2-5, with TRBD2 as a possible D gene (6 bases). This CDR3 contains 16 residues. With 4 bases removed from V and 0 bases from J, the gap between germline ends came to 15 bases. CDR1 and CDR2 from the germline V gene are LGHNA and YSLEER. The DNA of the CDR3 is TGCGCCAGCAGCCGTGGGGTAGGGGACTACCAAGAGACCCAGTACTTC. This translates into CASSRGVGDYQETQYF.

This chain links TRBV25-1 with TRBJ1-2, with TRBD1 matching over 8 bases. Germline CDR1 MGHDK, CDR2 SYGVNS. J lost 6 bases, V lost 1 base, and 4 bases had no gene match. The CDR3 loop spans 14 amino acids. The CDR3 protein is CASSEWGTGHGYTF. CDR3 coding DNA: TGTGCCAGCAGTGAATGGGGGACAGGCCATGGCTACACCTTC.